Listed here are 11 T cell receptor beta chains from one sample, sequenced in a study of T cell responses to AZD1222 COVID-19 vaccine. Some clones are missing from TCRdb's copy, which holds only in-frame ones; the method was immunoSEQ multiplex PCR. The data contain around 140,000 clones, approximately 86% of them singletons. The input for sequencing was peripheral blood, taken 28 days after the second AZD1222 dose. The receptors were sampled from an adult who received the AZD1222 COVID-19 vaccine.

The chain carries TRBV10-3 and TRBJ2-1; the match to TRBD2 covers 8 bases. The V segment lost 6 bases and the J segment 9 bases; nucleotides outside the gene matches: 4. CDR3 length: 12 residues. Germline values: CDR1 ENHRY, CDR2 SYGVKD. CDR3 protein: CAIRGLVFEQFF. In DNA, the CDR3 is TGTGCCATCAGGGGACTAGTCTTTGAGCAGTTCTTC.

This clone was detected once. The rearrangement uses TRBV19 and TRBJ2-7; possibly TRBD1 for D (6 bases). V gave up 4 bases and J gave up 2 bases, with 15 bases separating them. CDR1 is LNHDA, CDR2 SQIVND, per germline (reference sequence). The CDR3 has 15 residues. This CDR3 reads CASSRYRVGAYEQYF. DNA for the CDR3: TGTGCCAGTAGTAGGTACAGGGTGGGAGCCTACGAGCAGTACTTC.

The CDR3 protein is CAWSVLGLYGYTF. CDR3 coding DNA: TGTGCCTGGAGTGTACTGGGGCTCTATGGCTACACCTTC. V gene TRBV30 combines with J gene TRBJ1-2; tentative D call: TRBD1 (5 bases). V was cut by 0 bases and J by 4 bases, with 9 bases left in between. Germline V CDR1 and CDR2: GTSNPN, SVGIG (reference sequence). The CDR3 is 13 amino acids.

This chain's CDR3 is CASSIAGTSGGLSSYNEQFF. Here the CDR3 DNA reads TGTGCCAGTAGTATCGCCGGGACTAGCGGGGGGCTAAGCTCCTACAATGAGCAGTTCTTC. The genes are TRBV19 and TRBJ2-1; TRBD2 matches 15 bases. After removal of 3 bases from V and 0 bases from J, the junction contained 9 bases not matched to a gene. This CDR3 has 20 amino acids. Germline CDR1 and CDR2: LNHDA and SQIVND (reference sequence).

V usage is TRBV6-5 and J usage is TRBJ1-1; TRBD1 might be the D (5 bases). V was trimmed by 2 bases and J by 6 bases, leaving 10 bases between them. CDR1 is MNHEY, CDR2 SVGAGI, per germline. The CDR3 spans 13 residues. The CDR3 coding sequence is TGTGCCAGCAGTTACAACAGGAGGGCTGAAGCTTTCTTT. Amino acid sequence: CASSYNRRAEAFF.

The V call is TRBV29-1, the J call TRBJ1-1, with a possible D match to TRBD1 (5 bases). The CDR3 spans 14 residues. Germline V gene sequence: CDR1 SQVTM, CDR2 ANQGSEA. The V gene lost 3 bases and the J gene lost 8 bases, with 19 bases spanning the gap. CDR3 coding DNA: TGCAGCGTTGAGTCTCAGGGTCGGGCCGGCGAAGCTTTCTTT. It is translated as CSVESQGRAGEAFF.

V gene TRBV11-2 combines with J gene TRBJ1-2, with D uncertain. Trimming stripped 1 base from V and 0 bases from J, with 9 bases between. The germline gives CDR1 SGHAT, CDR2 FQNNGV. The CDR3 is made up of 15 amino acids. The chain's CDR3 is CASSLGAVSNYGYTF. In DNA, the CDR3 is TGTGCCAGCAGCTTAGGGGCGGTCTCTAACTATGGCTACACCTTC.

The chain combines TRBV24-1 with TRBJ2-6, with TRBD1 matching over 7 bases. J gave up 4 bases and V 4 bases, and 9 bases lay outside the gene matches. This CDR3 has 17 amino acids. The V gene's germline CDR1 is KGHDR and CDR2 SFDVKD. Here the CDR3 reads CATSDPTGESGANVLTF. The CDR3 DNA reads TGTGCCACCAGTGACCCAACAGGGGAATCAGGGGCCAACGTCCTGACTTTC.

The V and J genes are TRBV3-1 (or the pseudogene TRBV3-2) and TRBJ1-5, with 9 positions matching TRBD1. Germline trimming cut 3 bases from V and 4 bases from J; bases unmatched to any gene: 13. In germline, CDR1 is LGHDT, CDR2 YNNKEL (reference sequence). The length of the CDR3 is 18 residues. The CDR3 bases are TGTGCCAGCAGCCAGTCCCGGGACAGGGAACCTAGGAATCAGCCCCAGCATTTT. Amino acid sequence: CASSQSRDREPRNQPQHF.

The V call is TRBV7-8, the J call TRBJ2-3; D gene unclear. Per the germline V gene, CDR1 is SGHVS and CDR2 is FQNEAQ. Deletions cut 5 bases from V and 2 bases from J, with 2 bases between. This CDR3 is built from 11 residues. CDR3 amino acids: CASSNTDTQYF. CDR3 nucleotide sequence: TGTGCCAGCAGCAACACAGATACGCAGTATTTT.

J is TRBJ2-3 and V is TRBV4-2; TRBD2 matches 10 bases. With V trimmed by 4 bases and J by 5 bases, 6 bases remained unmatched. CDR1 is LGHNA, CDR2 YNFKEQ, per germline. This CDR3 spans 15 amino acids. CDR3 protein: CASSRTLAGVDTQYF. As DNA, the CDR3 is TGTGCCAGCAGCCGAACGCTAGCGGGGGTAGATACGCAGTATTTT.